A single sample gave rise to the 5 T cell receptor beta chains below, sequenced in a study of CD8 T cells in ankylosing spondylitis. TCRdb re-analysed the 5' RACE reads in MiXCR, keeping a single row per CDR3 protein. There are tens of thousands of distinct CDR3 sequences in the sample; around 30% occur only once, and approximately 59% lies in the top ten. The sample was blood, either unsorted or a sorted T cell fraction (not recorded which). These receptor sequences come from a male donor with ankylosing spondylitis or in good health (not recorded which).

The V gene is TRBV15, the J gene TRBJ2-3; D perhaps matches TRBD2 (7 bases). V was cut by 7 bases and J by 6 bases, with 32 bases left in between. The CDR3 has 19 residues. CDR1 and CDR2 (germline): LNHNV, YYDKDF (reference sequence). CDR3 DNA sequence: TGTGCCACCACCGATCGGGGGGCCTCCCCTATGTCCCACGGCGATACGCAGTATTTT. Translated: CATTDRGASPMSHGDTQYF. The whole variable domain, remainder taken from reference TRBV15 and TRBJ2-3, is DAMVIQNPRYQVTQFGKPVTLSCSQTLNHNVMYWYQQKSSQAPKLLFHYYDKDFNNEADTPDNFQSRRPNTSFCFLDIRSPGLGDTAMYLCATTDRGASPMSHGDTQYFGPGTRLTVL.

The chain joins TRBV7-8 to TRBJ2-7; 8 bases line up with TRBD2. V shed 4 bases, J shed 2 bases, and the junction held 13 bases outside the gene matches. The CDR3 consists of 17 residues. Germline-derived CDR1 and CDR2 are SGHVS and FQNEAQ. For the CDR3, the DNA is TGTGCCAGCAGCTATAGGTCCGGGACTAGTTCCCCCTACGAGCAGTACTTC. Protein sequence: CASSYRSGTSSPYEQYF.

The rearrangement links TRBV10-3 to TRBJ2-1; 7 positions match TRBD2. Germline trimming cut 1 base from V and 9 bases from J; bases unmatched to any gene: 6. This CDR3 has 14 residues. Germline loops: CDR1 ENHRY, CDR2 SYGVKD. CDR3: CAISEFMGTIEQFF. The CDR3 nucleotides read TGTGCCATCAGTGAGTTTATGGGGACTATTGAGCAGTTCTTC.

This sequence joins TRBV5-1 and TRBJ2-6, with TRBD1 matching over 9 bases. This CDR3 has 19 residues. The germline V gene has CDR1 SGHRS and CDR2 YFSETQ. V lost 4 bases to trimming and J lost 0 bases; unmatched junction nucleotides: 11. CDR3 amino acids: CASSPVPGQGTSGANVLTF. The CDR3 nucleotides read TGCGCCAGCAGCCCGGTCCCGGGACAGGGAACCTCTGGGGCCAACGTCCTGACTTTC.

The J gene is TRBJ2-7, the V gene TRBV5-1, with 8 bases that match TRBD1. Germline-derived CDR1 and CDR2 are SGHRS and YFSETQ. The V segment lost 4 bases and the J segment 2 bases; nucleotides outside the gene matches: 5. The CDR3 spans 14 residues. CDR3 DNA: TGCGCCAGCAGCCCTGGACAGGGTCCCTACGAGCAGTACTTC. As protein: CASSPGQGPYEQYF.